The clone carrying this T cell receptor beta chain appeared many times. Its target is unknown. Per germline, CDR1 MNHEY and CDR2 SVGAGI. CDR3 length: 15 amino acids. V lost 1 base, J lost 6 bases, and 6 bases stayed unmatched. Preparing the TCRbeta library involved the use of unique molecular identifiers. A single record per CDR3 protein comes from TCRdb applying MiXCR to the PCR reads. The sample lists roughly 200,000 distinct CDR3 sequences, under 13% occurring once. The sample comes from a study of T-cell reconstitution after alpha-beta-depleted transplantation in children. Whole-study results and caveats: Alpha-beta T cells about two months after transplant reportedly derived from several hundred expanded graft clones. From surviving recipient T cells and thymic progenitors came the high day-60 TCRbeta diversity observed in some patients.

This receptor was identified in a child younger than two with acute myeloid leukemia, due to receive a stem cell transplant. Material: PBMCs, obtained before TCRalphabeta/CD19-depleted stem cell transplant. This chain links TRBV6-5 with TRBJ2-7, with 10 bases aligning to TRBD2. CDR3 sequence reads: CASSYLAGGAGEQYF. The CDR3 DNA sequence: TGTGCCAGCAGTTACTTAGCGGGGGGAGCCGGCGAGCAGTACTTC.